The present entry profiles one T cell receptor beta chain with its context. Some clones are missing from TCRdb's copy, which holds only in-frame ones; the method was immunoSEQ multiplex PCR. The sample lists some 280,000 clones; 70% to 90% were seen once. The CDR3 covers 15 residues. The germline gives CDR1 SNHLY, CDR2 FYNNEI. V was clipped by 1 base and J by 4 bases; unmatched bases: 6. The data belong to a study of blood T cell repertoires in COVID-19. At the level of the study: The origin of the acute and convalescent COVID-19 samples was the United States, Italy and Spain.

The genes are TRBV2 and TRBJ1-2; 7 nucleotides line up with TRBD1. The origin of this receptor is a woman aged 50 to 60 with active or convalescent COVID-19. The sequenced sample was peripheral blood. CDR3 region: CASSEEEGAGYGYTF. DNA of the CDR3: TGTGCCAGCAGTGAAGAGGAGGGGGCAGGCTATGGCTACACCTTC.